These 27 T cell receptor beta chains originate from one sample sequenced in a study of identical twins. TCRdb processed the 5' RACE reads anew with MiXCR; each CDR3 protein has one entry. The data show some 1,700,000 distinct CDR3 sequences, around a third seen once. The source material was cord blood. These TCRs come from a newborn girl in good health.

This clonotype was seen more than once but under ten times. The chain links TRBV7-2 to TRBJ2-3; TRBD2 matches at 12 bases. J lost 3 bases, V lost 3 bases, and 4 bases had no gene match. CDR1 is SGHTA, CDR2 FQGNSA, per germline. The CDR3 loop spans 16 amino acids. In DNA form, the CDR3 reads TGTGCCAGCAGCTTTCGGACTAGCGGGGTTACAGATACGCAGTATTTT. Protein product: CASSFRTSGVTDTQYF.

The chain is built from TRBV10-3 and TRBJ2-3; no definite D call. V dropped 0 bases and J dropped 0 bases, with 10 bases sitting between them. Germline values: CDR1 ENHRY, CDR2 SYGVKD. There are 16 residues in the CDR3. This chain's CDR3 is CAISESLVFSTDTQYF. The CDR3 nucleotides read TGTGCCATCAGTGAGTCTTTGGTTTTCAGCACAGATACGCAGTATTTT.

The chain combines TRBV4-1 with TRBJ1-2; D call uncertain. The ends were cut back, 0 bases at V and 7 bases at J, with 9 bases in the middle. The CDR3 totals 13 residues. Germline V gives CDR1 MGHRA, CDR2 YSYEKL. The CDR3 spells CASSQDPIGGYTF. CDR3 coding DNA: TGCGCCAGCAGCCAAGATCCTATAGGTGGCTACACCTTC.

This clonotype was found a few times. The CDR3 reads CASSHEGTSGHYEQYF. The CDR3 DNA reads as TGTGCCAGCAGCCATGAAGGGACTAGCGGGCACTACGAGCAGTACTTC. This chain links TRBV3-1 with TRBJ2-7, with 12 bases identical to TRBD2. This CDR3 is 16 amino acids long. CDR1 and CDR2 from the germline V gene are LGHDT and YNNKEL (reference sequence). V lost 3 bases, J lost 3 bases, and 6 bases stayed unmatched.

The chain has TRBV20-1 and TRBJ2-3; 12 bases are shared with TRBD2. CDR1 and CDR2 from the germline V gene are DFQATT and SNEGSKA (reference sequence). The V segment lost 8 bases and the J segment 0 bases; nucleotides outside the gene matches: 6. The CDR3 has 15 amino acids. The CDR3, as DNA: TGCAGTACCCTAGCGGGAGGGCGTAGCACAGATACGCAGTATTTT. Translating gives CSTLAGGRSTDTQYF.

In regard to this clonotype: Just one base apart from a much larger clone, this may be a read error. The CDR3 region is CASSFRDRGEQSF. Here the CDR3 DNA reads TGTGCCAGCAGTTTTAGGGACAGGGGCGAGCAGTCCTTC. The rearrangement joins TRBV27 to TRBJ2-7; 10 positions agree with TRBD1. From germline, CDR1 is MNHEY and CDR2 SMNVEV (reference sequence). The CDR3 is 13 residues long.

V gene TRBV20-1 combines with J gene TRBJ1-1; 7 nucleotides line up with TRBD1. The germline CDR1 and CDR2 sequences are DFQATT and SNEGSKA (reference sequence). The CDR3 spans 15 residues. The trim removed 6 bases at V and 2 bases at J, leaving 12 bases unmatched. CDR3 DNA sequence: TGCAGTGCGAAGATCCAGGGGGTCCTTAACACTGAAGCTTTCTTT. It yields the protein CSAKIQGVLNTEAFF.

This clonotype was detected only a few times. The chain uses TRBV4-1 and TRBJ1-5; D is unresolved. With 4 bases removed from V and 5 bases from J, the gap between germline ends came to 15 bases. Germline assignment: CDR1 MGHRA and CDR2 YSYEKL. The CDR3 consists of 15 residues. The CDR3 sequence: CASSRVALLYQPQHF. The DNA of the CDR3 is TGCGCCAGCAGCCGTGTAGCGTTACTCTATCAGCCCCAGCATTTT.

The chain links TRBV28 to TRBJ2-3, with TRBD2 identical over 7 bases. The CDR3 spans 15 residues. J was trimmed by 3 bases and V by 4 bases; bases with no gene match: 7. Germline V gene lookup returns CDR1 MDHEN and CDR2 SYDVKM. As DNA, the CDR3 is TGTGCCAGCAGTTCCGGGACTAAGGGGACAGATACGCAGTATTTT. Amino acids: CASSSGTKGTDTQYF.

This clonotype has only a few counts. The rearrangement uses TRBV12-3 or TRBV12-4 and TRBJ2-7; 12 bases fit TRBD1. V lost 2 bases, J lost 5 bases, and 7 bases stayed unmatched. The CDR3 extends over 16 amino acids. Written as DNA, the CDR3 is TGTGCCAGCAGTTTACCAACCGGGACAGGGGGCGACGAGCAGTACTTC. This encodes CASSLPTGTGGDEQYF.

The chain combines TRBV3-1 with TRBJ2-7; TRBD1 matches 7 bases. Germline assignment: CDR1 LGHDT and CDR2 YNNKEL (reference sequence). The CDR3 contains 13 residues. The trim removed 1 base at V and 6 bases at J, leaving 3 bases unmatched. The CDR3 DNA is TGTGCCAGCAGCCAAGTAAACAGGGGCGAGCAGTACTTC. It translates to CASSQVNRGEQYF.

A few counts support this clonotype. A much larger clone lies one base from this, so it may be a read error. The gene calls are TRBV20-1 and TRBJ1-6; D is unresolved. V was shortened by 1 base and J by 6 bases, with 1 base between the two germline ends. The CDR3 sequence is 11 residues long. Germline V gene sequence: CDR1 DFQATT, CDR2 SNEGSKA (reference sequence). The CDR3 bases are TGCAGTGCTAGAGCTAATTCACCCCTCCACTTT. It specifies CSARANSPLHF.

This chain links TRBV2 with TRBJ1-2; D unclear. Germline V lookup: CDR1 SNHLY, CDR2 FYNNEI. CDR3 length: 12 residues. V was shortened by 7 bases and J by 4 bases, with 10 bases between the two germline ends. The chain's CDR3 is CASKSGIYGYTF. The CDR3 DNA reads as TGTGCCAGCAAATCGGGGATCTATGGCTACACCTTC.

This clonotype was counted ten times or more. The rearrangement uses TRBV27 and TRBJ2-7, with TRBD1 identical over 7 bases. The CDR3 is made up of 14 amino acids. Germline V gives CDR1 MNHEY, CDR2 SMNVEV (reference sequence). Germline trimming cut 2 bases from V and 2 bases from J; bases unmatched to any gene: 3. The CDR3 loop reads CASSLGRGTYEQYF. The CDR3 DNA sequence: TGTGCCAGCAGTTTAGGCAGGGGGACCTACGAGCAGTACTTC.

The gene calls are TRBV6-5 and TRBJ1-4, with 7 bases matching TRBD1. After removal of 2 bases from V and 3 bases from J, the junction contained 3 bases not matched to a gene. The germline CDR1 and CDR2 sequences are MNHEY and SVGAGI. This CDR3 comprises 15 residues. CDR3 sequence reads: CASSYGGGPNEKLFF. CDR3 DNA sequence: TGTGCCAGCAGTTACGGAGGGGGCCCTAATGAAAAACTGTTTTTT.

This clonotype occurred a few times. This rearrangement joins TRBV3-1 to TRBJ2-2; D is uncertain. This CDR3 spans 14 amino acids. Germline V CDR1 and CDR2: LGHDT, YNNKEL (reference sequence). The ends were cut back, 5 bases at V and 7 bases at J, with 14 bases in the middle. The chain's CDR3 is CASSLQLGIGELFF. In DNA, the CDR3 is TGTGCCAGCAGCTTACAACTGGGGATCGGGGAGCTGTTTTTT.

This clonotype was picked up a small number of times. The chain joins TRBV4-1 to TRBJ2-7; D is undetermined. The CDR3 has 16 amino acids. Deletions cut 1 base from V and 3 bases from J, with 16 bases between. Germline-derived CDR1 and CDR2 are MGHRA and YSYEKL. The CDR3 bases are TGCGCCAGCAGCCAAGCGTCTTCAACAAACCGCTACGAGCAGTACTTC. It is translated as CASSQASSTNRYEQYF.

This clonotype was recorded many times. The rearrangement uses TRBV2 and TRBJ2-3, with unresolved D. Germline V lookup: CDR1 SNHLY, CDR2 FYNNEI. V was clipped by 6 bases and J by 6 bases, with 7 bases between them. This CDR3 spans 11 amino acids. Here the CDR3 DNA reads TGTGCCAGCAGACGAGGTGATACGCAGTATTTT. Translated: CASRRGDTQYF.

This clonotype showed up many times. V gene TRBV29-1 combines with J gene TRBJ1-2; D remains ambiguous. Germline values: CDR1 SQVTM, CDR2 ANQGSEA. The CDR3 is 10 residues long. Trimming left V 3 bases short and J 7 bases short, with 6 bases between. The CDR3 DNA reads as TGCAGCGTTGAGGCCCCTGGCTACACCTTC. As protein: CSVEAPGYTF.

The table lists this clonotype with many counts. This chain joins TRBV7-2 and TRBJ2-5; D gene uncertain. The V gene lost 1 base and the J gene lost 3 bases, with 6 bases spanning the gap. This CDR3 is built from 13 residues. The germline CDR1 and CDR2 sequences are SGHTA and FQGNSA. The CDR3 is CASSLVQKETQYF. As DNA, the CDR3 is TGTGCCAGCAGCTTAGTTCAAAAAGAGACCCAGTACTTC.

Only one count was recorded for this clonotype. This chain links TRBV2 with TRBJ2-7; D tentatively fits TRBD1 or TRBD2 (5 bases each). Germline CDR1 reads SNHLY; CDR2 reads FYNNEI. The CDR3 totals 14 residues. Trimming stripped 4 bases from V and 7 bases from J, with 17 bases between. For the CDR3, the DNA is TGTGCCAGCAGTGCGGCTACACGGGGCGATGAGCAGTACTTC. Amino acid sequence: CASSAATRGDEQYF.

This clonotype was seen repeatedly, ten times or more. The V and J genes are TRBV9 and TRBJ2-7, with no clear D. V was cut by 4 bases and J by 3 bases, with 17 bases left in between. From germline, CDR1 is SGDLS and CDR2 YYNGEE. The CDR3 extends over 15 amino acids. The CDR3 coding sequence is TGTGCCAGCAGCCTCGGGCCTCCGGACCTCTACGAGCAGTACTTC. Encoded protein: CASSLGPPDLYEQYF.

In this sample, this clonotype turned up a few times. The CDR3: CASSETGGANEKLFF. The DNA of the CDR3 is TGTGCCAGCAGTGAAACAGGGGGTGCTAATGAAAAACTGTTTTTT. The J gene is TRBJ1-4, the V gene TRBV28, with 8 bases that match TRBD1. J gave up 3 bases and V 5 bases, and 5 bases lay outside the gene matches. This CDR3 is 15 amino acids long. The germline gives CDR1 MDHEN, CDR2 SYDVKM.

The chain employs TRBV5-1 and TRBJ2-2; 12 bases fit TRBD2. The V gene's germline CDR1 is SGHRS and CDR2 YFSETQ. The V segment lost 0 bases and the J segment 0 bases; nucleotides outside the gene matches: 6. This CDR3 has 19 amino acids. CDR3 sequence reads: CASSLGPSGRGSNTGELFF. The CDR3 DNA reads as TGCGCCAGCAGCTTGGGGCCTAGCGGGAGGGGATCGAACACCGGGGAGCTGTTTTTT. Full variable domain (missing parts from reference TRBV5-1 and TRBJ2-2): KAGVTQTPRYLIKTRGQQVTLSCSPISGHRSVSWYQQTPGQGLQFLFEYFSETQRNKGNFPGRFSGRQFSNSRSEMNVSTLELGDSALYLCASSLGPSGRGSNTGELFFGEGSRLTVL.

This clonotype has more than one count but fewer than ten. The chain joins TRBV5-1 to TRBJ2-1; D is undetermined. The CDR3 totals 15 residues. V was trimmed by 4 bases and J by 0 bases, leaving 11 bases between them. The V gene's germline CDR1 is SGHRS and CDR2 YFSETQ. In nucleotides, the CDR3 is TGCGCCAGCAGCCCCGATACAGTCTCCTACAATGAGCAGTTCTTC. Translated: CASSPDTVSYNEQFF.

The chain combines TRBV10-1 with TRBJ2-2; TRBD2 aligns across 7 bases. This CDR3 spans 15 amino acids. V trimming: 2 bases; J trimming: 4 bases; junction bases outside the gene matches: 4. Germline V gene lookup returns CDR1 WNHNN and CDR2 SYGVQD (reference sequence). The CDR3 nucleotides read TGCGCCAGCAGTGAGAGCGGGGTAGCCACCGGGGAGCTGTTTTTT. Amino acids: CASSESGVATGELFF.

Many counts were recorded for this clonotype. This rearrangement joins TRBV5-1 to TRBJ2-7; D unresolved. Germline values: CDR1 SGHRS, CDR2 YFSETQ. The CDR3 contains 13 residues. Trimming stripped 0 bases from V and 4 bases from J, with 8 bases between. CDR3 in amino acids: CASSLEGLYEQYF. CDR3 in DNA: TGCGCCAGCAGCTTGGAGGGATTATACGAGCAGTACTTC.